The next 6 T cell receptor beta chains were all read from a single sample in a study of blood T cell repertoires in COVID-19. Assay used: immunoSEQ multiplex PCR; TCRdb lists only in-frame clones, some missing. Of roughly 100,000 clones in the sample, around four fifths were seen once. The specimen was peripheral blood. These receptors came from a woman in her 70s with acute or convalescent COVID-19.

This chain connects TRBV4-3 to TRBJ1-1, with D perhaps TRBD1 (6 bases). The ends were cut back, 3 bases at V and 4 bases at J, with 12 bases in the middle. The CDR3 length is 14 residues. Germline lookup yields CDR1 LGHNA and CDR2 YSLEER. CDR3 nucleotide sequence: TGCGCCAGCAGCCAGAGGCTGGACAGCACTGAAGCTTTCTTT. It specifies CASSQRLDSTEAFF.

On this clone: In the same sample, other DNA sequences code for this CDR3. The CDR3 DNA reads as TGCGCCAGCAGCCATAGGACAGGGTACGAGCAGTACTTC. As protein: CASSHRTGYEQYF. The gene calls are TRBV4-3 and TRBJ2-7; TRBD1 agrees at 8 bases. Germline lookup yields CDR1 LGHNA and CDR2 YSLEER. The ends lost 3 bases at V and 4 bases at J; junction bases unmatched: 2. The CDR3 loop spans 13 amino acids.

With respect to this clone: The sample carries other DNA sequences with the same CDR3. This chain links TRBV7-9 with TRBJ1-1, with D maybe TRBD1 (6 bases). Trimming cost V 1 base and J 11 bases, with 11 bases left between them. The CDR3 contains 12 residues. Germline V CDR1 and CDR2: SEHNR, FQNEAQ (reference sequence). CDR3 region: CASSLVTGEAFF. The CDR3 DNA sequence: TGTGCCAGCAGCTTAGTGACAGGAGAGGCTTTCTTT.

The count of this clone is one. The V and J genes are TRBV30 and TRBJ2-7; 9 bases agree with TRBD1. The CDR3 has 12 amino acids. Germline V lookup: CDR1 GTSNPN, CDR2 SVGIG (reference sequence). V shed 6 bases and J 4 bases; nucleotides not matched to a gene: 4. The DNA for the CDR3 is TGTGCCTGTGATGGGACAGGGTACGAGCAGTACTTC. This translates into CACDGTGYEQYF.

The V call is TRBV27, the J call TRBJ1-5; TRBD1 matches at 8 bases. CDR1 is MNHEY and CDR2 is SMNVEV in the germline V gene (reference sequence). This CDR3 spans 16 amino acids. The junction had 12 bases not matched to a gene; V was cut back by 5 bases and J by 6 bases. This CDR3 is CASSPRTGRYAQPQHF. The CDR3 region has the DNA TGTGCCAGCAGTCCCCGGACAGGGAGGTATGCTCAGCCCCAGCATTTT.

This chain links TRBV29-1 with TRBJ2-1, with TRBD2 matching over 8 bases. Germline V gene data show CDR1 as SQVTM and CDR2 as ANQGSEA. This CDR3 is 12 amino acids long. V shed 8 bases and J 8 bases; nucleotides not matched to a gene: 8. This CDR3 reads CSYRTSRYEQFF. The CDR3 DNA is TGCAGCTACAGGACTAGCAGGTATGAGCAGTTCTTC.